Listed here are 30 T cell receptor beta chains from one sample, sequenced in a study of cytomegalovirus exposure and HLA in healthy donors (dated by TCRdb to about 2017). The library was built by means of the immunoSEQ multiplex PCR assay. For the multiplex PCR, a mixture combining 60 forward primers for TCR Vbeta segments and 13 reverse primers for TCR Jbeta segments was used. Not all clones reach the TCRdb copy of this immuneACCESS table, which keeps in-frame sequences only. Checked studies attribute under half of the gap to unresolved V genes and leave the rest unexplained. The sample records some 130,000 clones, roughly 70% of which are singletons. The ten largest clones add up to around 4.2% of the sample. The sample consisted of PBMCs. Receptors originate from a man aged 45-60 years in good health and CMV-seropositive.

The CDR3 sequence: CASSYGAASTEAFF. Written as DNA, the CDR3 is TGTGCCAGCAGTTACGGGGCGGCCAGCACTGAAGCTTTCTTT. The chain combines TRBV6-6 with TRBJ1-1, with D maybe TRBD1 (5 bases). Germline V lookup: CDR1 MNHNY, CDR2 SVGAGI (reference sequence). The CDR3 totals 14 residues. V gave up 2 bases and J gave up 4 bases, with 11 bases separating them.

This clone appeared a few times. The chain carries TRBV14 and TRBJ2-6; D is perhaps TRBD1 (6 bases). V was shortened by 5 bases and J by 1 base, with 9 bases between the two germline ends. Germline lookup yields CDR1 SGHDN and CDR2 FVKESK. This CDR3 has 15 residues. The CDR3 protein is CASSYTGSGANVLTF. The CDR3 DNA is TGTGCCAGCAGCTACACAGGGTCTGGGGCCAACGTCCTGACTTTC.

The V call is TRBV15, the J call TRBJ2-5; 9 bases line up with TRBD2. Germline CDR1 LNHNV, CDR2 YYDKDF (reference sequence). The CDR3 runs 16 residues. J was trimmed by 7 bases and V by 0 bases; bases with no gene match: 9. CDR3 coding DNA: TGTGCCACCAGCAGAGAGGCGGGGGGGGTTCTTGGGACCCAGTACTTC. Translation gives CATSREAGGVLGTQYF. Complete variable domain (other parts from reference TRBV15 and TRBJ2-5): DAMVIQNPRYQVTQFGKPVTLSCSQTLNHNVMYWYQQKSSQAPKLLFHYYDKDFNNEADTPDNFQSRRPNTSFCFLDIRSPGLGDTAMYLCATSREAGGVLGTQYFGPGTRLLVL.

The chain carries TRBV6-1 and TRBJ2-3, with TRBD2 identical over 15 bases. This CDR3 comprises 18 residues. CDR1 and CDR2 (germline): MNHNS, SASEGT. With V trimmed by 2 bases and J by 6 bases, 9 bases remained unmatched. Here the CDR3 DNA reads TGTGCCAGCAGTGAATGGACTAGCGGGGGGGATGCTTTGGATACGCAGTATTTT. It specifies CASSEWTSGGDALDTQYF.

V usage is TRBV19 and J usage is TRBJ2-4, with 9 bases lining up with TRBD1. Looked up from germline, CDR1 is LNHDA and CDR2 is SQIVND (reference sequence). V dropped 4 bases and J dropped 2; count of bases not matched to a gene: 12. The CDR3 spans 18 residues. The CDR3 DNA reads TGTGCCAGTAGTACCCGGGGGGACAACAGGGGGCCCAAAAACATTCAGTACTTC. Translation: CASSTRGDNRGPKNIQYF.

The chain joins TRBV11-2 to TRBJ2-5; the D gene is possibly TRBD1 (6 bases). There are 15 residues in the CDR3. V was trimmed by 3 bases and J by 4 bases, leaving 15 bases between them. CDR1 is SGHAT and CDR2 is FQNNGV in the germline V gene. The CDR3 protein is CASSFQGRGGETQYF. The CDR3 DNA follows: TGTGCCAGCAGCTTCCAGGGGCGAGGGGGAGAGACCCAGTACTTC. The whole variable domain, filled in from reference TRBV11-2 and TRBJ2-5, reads EAGVAQSPRYKIIEKRQSVAFWCNPISGHATLYWYQQILGQGPKLLIQFQNNGVVDDSQLPKDRFSAERLKGVDSTLKIQPAKLEDSAVYLCASSFQGRGGETQYFGPGTRLLVL.

CDR3 sequence: CASSQERGLYEQYF. Here the CDR3 DNA reads TGCGCCAGCAGCCAAGAGAGGGGGCTCTACGAGCAGTACTTC. V is TRBV4-1 and J is TRBJ2-7; 7 bases match TRBD1. This CDR3 region has 14 residues. Germline CDR1 and CDR2: MGHRA and YSYEKL. Unmatched junction bases numbered 2, after V lost 0 bases and J lost 3 bases.

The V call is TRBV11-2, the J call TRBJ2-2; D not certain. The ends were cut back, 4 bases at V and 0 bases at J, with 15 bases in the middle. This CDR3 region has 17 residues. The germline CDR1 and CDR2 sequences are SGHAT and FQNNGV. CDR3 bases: TGTGCCAGCAGCTCCCGTCTACCTATTTCGAACACCGGGGAGCTGTTTTTT. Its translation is CASSSRLPISNTGELFF.

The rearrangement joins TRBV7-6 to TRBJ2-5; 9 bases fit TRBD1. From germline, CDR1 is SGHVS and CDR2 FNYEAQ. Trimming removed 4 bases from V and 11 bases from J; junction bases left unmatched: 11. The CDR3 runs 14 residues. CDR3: CASSSGTGWGEQYF. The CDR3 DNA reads TGTGCCAGCAGCTCCGGGACAGGGTGGGGGGAGCAGTACTTC.

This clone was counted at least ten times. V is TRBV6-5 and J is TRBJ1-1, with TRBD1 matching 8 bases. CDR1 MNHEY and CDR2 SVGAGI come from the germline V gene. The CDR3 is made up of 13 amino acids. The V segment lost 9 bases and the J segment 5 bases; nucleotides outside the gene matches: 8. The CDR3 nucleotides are TGTGCCAGGCCCAGGGGGCTTGGGACTGAAGCTTTCTTT. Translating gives CARPRGLGTEAFF.

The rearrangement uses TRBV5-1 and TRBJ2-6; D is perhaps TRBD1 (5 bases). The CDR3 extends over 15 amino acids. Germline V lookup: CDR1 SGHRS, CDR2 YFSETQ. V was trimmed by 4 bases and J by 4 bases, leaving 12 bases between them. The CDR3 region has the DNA TGCGCCAGCAGCCCAGGGTTGACGGGGGCCAACGTCCTGACTTTC. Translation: CASSPGLTGANVLTF.

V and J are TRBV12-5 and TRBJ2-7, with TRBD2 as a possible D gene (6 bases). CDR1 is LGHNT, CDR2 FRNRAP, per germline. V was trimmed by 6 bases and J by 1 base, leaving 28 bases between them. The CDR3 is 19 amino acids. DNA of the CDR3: TGTGCTAGTGGCCTCCGTCTCGCGTCTAGCGTTCGCTTTTCCTACGAGCAGTACTTC. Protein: CASGLRLASSVRFSYEQYF.

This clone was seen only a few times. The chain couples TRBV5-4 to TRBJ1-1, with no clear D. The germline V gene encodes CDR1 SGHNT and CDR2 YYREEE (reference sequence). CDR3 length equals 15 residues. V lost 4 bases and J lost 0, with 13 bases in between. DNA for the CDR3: TGTGCCAGCAGCCGTGAAGTAGTGATGAACACTGAAGCTTTCTTT. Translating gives CASSREVVMNTEAFF.

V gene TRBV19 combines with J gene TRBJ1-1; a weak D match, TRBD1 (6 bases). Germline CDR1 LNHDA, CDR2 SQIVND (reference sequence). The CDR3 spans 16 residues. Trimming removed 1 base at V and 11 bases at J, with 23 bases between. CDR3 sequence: CASSIAQGSDSVLAFF. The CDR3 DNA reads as TGTGCCAGTAGTATAGCACAGGGCAGCGACTCTGTGCTGGCTTTCTTT.

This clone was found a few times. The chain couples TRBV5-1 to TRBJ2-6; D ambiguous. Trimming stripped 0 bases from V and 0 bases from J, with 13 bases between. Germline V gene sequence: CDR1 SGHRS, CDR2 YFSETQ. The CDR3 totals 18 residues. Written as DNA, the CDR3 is TGCGCCAGCAGCTTGGCCGCAGGAACTCGCTCTGGGGCCAACGTCCTGACTTTC. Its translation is CASSLAAGTRSGANVLTF.

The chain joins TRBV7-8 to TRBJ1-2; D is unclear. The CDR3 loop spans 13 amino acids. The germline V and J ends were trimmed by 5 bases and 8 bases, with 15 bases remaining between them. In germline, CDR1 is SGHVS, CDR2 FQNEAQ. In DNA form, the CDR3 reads TGTGCCAGCAGCCTCAGAGACATGCGCGGCTACACCTTC. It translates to CASSLRDMRGYTF.

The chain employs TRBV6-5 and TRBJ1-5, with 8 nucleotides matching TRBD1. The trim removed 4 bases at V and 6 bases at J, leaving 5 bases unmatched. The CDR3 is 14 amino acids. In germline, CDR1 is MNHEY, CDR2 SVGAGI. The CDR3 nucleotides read TGTGCCAGCAGTTTCAGGACAGGGATTCAGCCCCAGCATTTT. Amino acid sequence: CASSFRTGIQPQHF.

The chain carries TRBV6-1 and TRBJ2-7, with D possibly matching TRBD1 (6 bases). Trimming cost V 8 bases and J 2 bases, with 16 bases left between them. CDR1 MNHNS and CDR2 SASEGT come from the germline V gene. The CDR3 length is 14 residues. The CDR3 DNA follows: TGTGCCAGCGGACTTCCAACAGGGCCCTACGAGCAGTACTTC. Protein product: CASGLPTGPYEQYF.

In DNA, the CDR3 is TGTGCCATCAGTGCCGGGACTAGCGGGGGCCGGGAGACCCAGTACTTC. It encodes CAISAGTSGGRETQYF. The rearrangement links TRBV10-3 to TRBJ2-5; 14 positions agree with TRBD2. Trimming cost V 4 bases and J 5 bases; bases outside gene matches: 6. Germline V gene data show CDR1 as ENHRY and CDR2 as SYGVKD. The CDR3 extends over 16 amino acids.

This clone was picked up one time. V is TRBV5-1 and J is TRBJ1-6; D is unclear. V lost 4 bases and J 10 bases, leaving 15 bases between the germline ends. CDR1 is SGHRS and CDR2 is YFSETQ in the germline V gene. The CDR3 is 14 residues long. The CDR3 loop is CASSHGVGVSPLHF. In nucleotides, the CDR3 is TGCGCCAGCAGCCATGGGGTCGGGGTCTCACCCCTCCACTTT.

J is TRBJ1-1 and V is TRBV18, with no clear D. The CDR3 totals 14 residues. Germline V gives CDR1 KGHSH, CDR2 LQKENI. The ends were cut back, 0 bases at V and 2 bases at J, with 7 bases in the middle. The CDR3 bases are TGTGCCAGCTCACCACCGAACGGTAACACTGAAGCTTTCTTT. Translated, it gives CASSPPNGNTEAFF.

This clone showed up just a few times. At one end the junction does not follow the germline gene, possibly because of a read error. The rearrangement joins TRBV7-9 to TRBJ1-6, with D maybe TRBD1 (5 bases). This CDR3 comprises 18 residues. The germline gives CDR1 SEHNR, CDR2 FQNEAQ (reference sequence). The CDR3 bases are TGTTCCAGCAGCTTAGGGTTCGGGGGGATGGTCAATAATTCACCCCTCCACTTT. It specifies CSSSLGFGGMVNNSPLHF.

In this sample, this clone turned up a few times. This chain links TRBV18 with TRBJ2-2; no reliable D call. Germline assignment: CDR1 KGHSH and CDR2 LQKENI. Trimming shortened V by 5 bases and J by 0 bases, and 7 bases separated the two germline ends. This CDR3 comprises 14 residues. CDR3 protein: CASSWAPNTGELFF. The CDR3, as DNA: TGTGCCAGCTCATGGGCTCCGAACACCGGGGAGCTGTTTTTT.

CDR3 DNA: TGTGCCAGTAGTCCGAGGGGGTCCCGGGGAGATGGCTACACCTTC. Translation: CASSPRGSRGDGYTF. The chain links TRBV19 to TRBJ1-2; D may be TRBD1 (6 bases). Trimming took 5 bases from V and 6 from J, leaving 19 bases between them. The germline gives CDR1 LNHDA, CDR2 SQIVND (reference sequence). The CDR3 is 15 residues long.

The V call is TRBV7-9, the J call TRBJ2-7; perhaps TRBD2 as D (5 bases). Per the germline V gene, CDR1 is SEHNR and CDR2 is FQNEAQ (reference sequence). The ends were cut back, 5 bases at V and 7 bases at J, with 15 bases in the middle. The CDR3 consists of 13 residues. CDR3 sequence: CASSHSGSGEQYF. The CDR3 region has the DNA TGTGCCAGCAGCCACTCGGGGTCGGGGGAGCAGTACTTC. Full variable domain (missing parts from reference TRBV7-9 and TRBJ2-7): DTGVSQNPRHKITKRGQNVTFRCDPISEHNRLYWYRQTLGQGPEFLTYFQNEAQLEKSRLLSDRFSAERPKGSFSTLEIQRTEQGDSAMYLCASSHSGSGEQYFGPGTRLTVT.

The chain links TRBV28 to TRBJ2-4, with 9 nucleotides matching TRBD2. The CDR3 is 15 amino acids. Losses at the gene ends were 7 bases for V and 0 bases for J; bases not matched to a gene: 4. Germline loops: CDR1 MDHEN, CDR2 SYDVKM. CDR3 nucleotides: TGTGCCAGCAACCGAGCGGGAGGAGCCAAAAACATTCAGTACTTC. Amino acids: CASNRAGGAKNIQYF.

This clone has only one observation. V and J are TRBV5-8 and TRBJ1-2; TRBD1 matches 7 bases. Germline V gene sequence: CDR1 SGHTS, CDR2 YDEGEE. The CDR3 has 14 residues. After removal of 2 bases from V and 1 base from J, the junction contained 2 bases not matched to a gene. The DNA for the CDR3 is TGTGCCAGCAGCTTAGGGGGCTATAACTATGGCTACACCTTC. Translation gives CASSLGGYNYGYTF.

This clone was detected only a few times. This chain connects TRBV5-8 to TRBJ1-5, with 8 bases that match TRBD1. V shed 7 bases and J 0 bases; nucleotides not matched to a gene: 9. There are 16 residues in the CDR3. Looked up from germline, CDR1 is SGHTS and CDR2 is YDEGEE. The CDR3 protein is CASEAGTGYSNQPQHF. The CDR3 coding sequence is TGTGCCAGCGAAGCCGGGACAGGCTATAGCAATCAGCCCCAGCATTTT.

The CDR3 spells CASSLGGTGGYTF. The CDR3, as DNA: TGTGCCAGCAGCTTGGGTGGGACTGGCGGCTACACCTTC. The rearrangement links TRBV5-4 to TRBJ1-2, with D tentatively TRBD1 (5 bases). The germline gives CDR1 SGHNT, CDR2 YYREEE (reference sequence). The CDR3 consists of 13 residues. The V end lost 0 bases, the J end lost 8 bases, and 11 bases lay between the germline ends.

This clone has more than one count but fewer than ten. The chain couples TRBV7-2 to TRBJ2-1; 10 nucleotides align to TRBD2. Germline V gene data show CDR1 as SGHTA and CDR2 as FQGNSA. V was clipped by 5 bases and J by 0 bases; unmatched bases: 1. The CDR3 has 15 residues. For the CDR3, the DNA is TGTGCCAGCAGCACTAGCGGGGTCTCCTACAATGAGCAGTTCTTC. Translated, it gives CASSTSGVSYNEQFF.